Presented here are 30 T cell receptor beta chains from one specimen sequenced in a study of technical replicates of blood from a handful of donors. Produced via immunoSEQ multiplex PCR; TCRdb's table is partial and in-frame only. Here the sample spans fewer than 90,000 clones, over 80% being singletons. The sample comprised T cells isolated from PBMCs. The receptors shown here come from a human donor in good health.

DNA of the CDR3: TGTGCCAGCACCGGAAAAAGGGAAAAGCGGGAAACATACGAGCAGTACTTC. This gives the protein CASTGKREKRETYEQYF. The J gene is TRBJ2-7, the V gene TRBV2; 7 bases are a match to TRBD2. V lost 7 bases and J lost 4; bases outside the gene matches: 19. CDR1 is SNHLY and CDR2 is FYNNEI in the germline V gene. This CDR3 region has 17 residues.

The CDR3 nucleotides read TGTGCCAGCAGCTTAGACAGGGCGGGCTACGAGCAGTACTTC. It yields the protein CASSLDRAGYEQYF. This sequence joins TRBV5-4 and TRBJ2-7; TRBD1 matches at 7 bases. Germline V gene sequence: CDR1 SGHNT, CDR2 YYREEE (reference sequence). Unmatched junction bases numbered 5, after V lost 2 bases and J lost 3 bases. CDR3 size: 14 residues.

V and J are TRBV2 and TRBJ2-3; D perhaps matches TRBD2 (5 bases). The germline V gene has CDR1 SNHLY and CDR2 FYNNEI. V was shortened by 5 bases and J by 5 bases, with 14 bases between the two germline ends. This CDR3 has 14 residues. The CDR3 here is CASSLILGKDTQYF. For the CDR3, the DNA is TGTGCCAGCAGTTTAATACTAGGGAAAGATACGCAGTATTTT. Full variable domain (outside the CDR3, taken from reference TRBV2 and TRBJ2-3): EPEVTQTPSHQVTQMGQEVILRCVPISNHLYFYWYRQILGQKVEFLVSFYNNEISEKSEIFDDQFSVERPDGSNFTLKIRSTKLEDSAMYFCASSLILGKDTQYFGPGTRLTVL.

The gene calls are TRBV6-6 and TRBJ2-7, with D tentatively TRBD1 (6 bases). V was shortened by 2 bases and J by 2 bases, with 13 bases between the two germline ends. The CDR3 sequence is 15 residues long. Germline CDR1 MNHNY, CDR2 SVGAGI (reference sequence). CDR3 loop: CASSYPGQPPYEQYF. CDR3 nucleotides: TGTGCCAGCAGTTACCCAGGACAGCCACCCTACGAGCAGTACTTC.

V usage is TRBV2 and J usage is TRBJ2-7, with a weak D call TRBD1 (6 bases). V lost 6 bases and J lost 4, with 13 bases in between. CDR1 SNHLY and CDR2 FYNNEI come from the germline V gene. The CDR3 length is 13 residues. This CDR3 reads CASRGGERYEQYF. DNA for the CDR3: TGTGCCAGCAGAGGGGGAGAAAGGTACGAGCAGTACTTC.

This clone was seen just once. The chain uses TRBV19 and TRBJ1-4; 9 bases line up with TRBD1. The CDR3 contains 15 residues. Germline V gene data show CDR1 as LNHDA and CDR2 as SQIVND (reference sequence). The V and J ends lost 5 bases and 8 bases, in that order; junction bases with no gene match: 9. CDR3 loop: CASSYSGTGYEKLFF. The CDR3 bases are TGTGCCAGTAGTTATTCCGGGACAGGGTACGAAAAACTGTTTTTT. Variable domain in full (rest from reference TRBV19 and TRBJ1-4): DGGITQSPKYLFRKEGQNVTLSCEQNLNHDAMYWYRQDPGQGLRLIYYSQIVNDFQKGDIAEGYSVSREKKESFPLTVTSAQKNPTAFYLCASSYSGTGYEKLFFGSGTQLSVL.

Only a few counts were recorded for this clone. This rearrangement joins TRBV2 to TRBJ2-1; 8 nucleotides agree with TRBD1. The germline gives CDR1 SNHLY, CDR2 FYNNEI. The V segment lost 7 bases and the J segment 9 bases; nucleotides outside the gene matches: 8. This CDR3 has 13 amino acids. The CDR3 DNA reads TGTGCCAGCACCGGACAGGGATCGGGTGAGCAGTTCTTC. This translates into CASTGQGSGEQFF.

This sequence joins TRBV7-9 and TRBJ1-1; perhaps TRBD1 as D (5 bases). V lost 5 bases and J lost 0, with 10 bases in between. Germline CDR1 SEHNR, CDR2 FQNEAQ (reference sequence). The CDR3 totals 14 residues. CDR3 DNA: TGTGCCAGCAGCGTGACAGACTTGAACACTGAAGCTTTCTTT. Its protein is CASSVTDLNTEAFF.

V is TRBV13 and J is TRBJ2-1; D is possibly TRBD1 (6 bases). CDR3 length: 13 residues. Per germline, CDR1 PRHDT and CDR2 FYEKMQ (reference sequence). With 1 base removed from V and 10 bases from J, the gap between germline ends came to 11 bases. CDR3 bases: TGTGCCAGCAGCTTAGAAGGGGGAAACGAGCAGTTCTTC. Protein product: CASSLEGGNEQFF. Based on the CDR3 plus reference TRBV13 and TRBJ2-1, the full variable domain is AAGVIQSPRHLIKEKRETATLKCYPIPRHDTVYWYQQGPGQDPQFLISFYEKMQSDKGSIPDRFSAQQFSDYHSELNMSSLELGDSALYFCASSLEGGNEQFFGPGTRLTVL.

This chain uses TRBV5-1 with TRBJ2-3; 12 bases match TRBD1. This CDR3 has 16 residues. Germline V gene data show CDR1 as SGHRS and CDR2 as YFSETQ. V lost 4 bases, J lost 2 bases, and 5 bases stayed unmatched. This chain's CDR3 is CASSPGTGGVTDTQYF. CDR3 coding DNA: TGCGCCAGCAGCCCGGGGACAGGGGGCGTCACAGATACGCAGTATTTT.

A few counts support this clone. The CDR3 DNA reads as TGTGCCAGCCCGAGGTGGGCAGGGTCCCACGAGCAGTACTTC. This encodes CASPRWAGSHEQYF. The V call is TRBV2, the J call TRBJ2-7, with a possible D match to TRBD1 (5 bases). Germline lookup yields CDR1 SNHLY and CDR2 FYNNEI. This CDR3 has 14 amino acids. Trimming removed 8 bases from V and 5 bases from J, with 19 bases in between.

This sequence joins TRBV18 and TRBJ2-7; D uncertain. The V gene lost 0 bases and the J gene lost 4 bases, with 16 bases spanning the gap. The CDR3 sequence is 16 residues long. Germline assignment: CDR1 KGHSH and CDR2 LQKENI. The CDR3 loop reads CASSPPERSGPYEQYF. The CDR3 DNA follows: TGTGCCAGCTCACCACCGGAACGATCAGGCCCATACGAGCAGTACTTC.

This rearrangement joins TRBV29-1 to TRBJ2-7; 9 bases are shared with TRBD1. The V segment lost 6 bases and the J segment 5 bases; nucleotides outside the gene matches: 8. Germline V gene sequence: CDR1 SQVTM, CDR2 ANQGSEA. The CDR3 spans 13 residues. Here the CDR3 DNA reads TGCAGCGTGGGGACAGGGAATTCCAACGAGCAGTACTTC. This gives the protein CSVGTGNSNEQYF.

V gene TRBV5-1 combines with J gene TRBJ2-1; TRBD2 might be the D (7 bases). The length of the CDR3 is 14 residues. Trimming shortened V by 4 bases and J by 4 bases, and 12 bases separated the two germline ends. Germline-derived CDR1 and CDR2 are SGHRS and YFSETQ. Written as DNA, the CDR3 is TGCGCCAGCAGCCTAGGGGGGGGGTACAATGAGCAGTTCTTC. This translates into CASSLGGGYNEQFF.

The CDR3 DNA reads as TGTGCCAGCAGCTTAGGCTTCGGACTAGCGCATGAGCAGTTCTTC. Protein product: CASSLGFGLAHEQFF. The chain uses TRBV11-2 and TRBJ2-1; 9 nucleotides line up with TRBD2. Losses at the gene ends were 1 base for V and 8 bases for J; bases not matched to a gene: 6. The CDR3 has 15 amino acids. Germline V gene lookup returns CDR1 SGHAT and CDR2 FQNNGV.

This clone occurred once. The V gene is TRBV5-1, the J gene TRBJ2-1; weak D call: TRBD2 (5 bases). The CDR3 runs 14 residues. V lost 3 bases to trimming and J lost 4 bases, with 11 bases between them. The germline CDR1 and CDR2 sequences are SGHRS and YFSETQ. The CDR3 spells CASSSGLVYNEQFF. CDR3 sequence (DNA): TGCGCCAGCAGCTCCGGACTGGTTTACAATGAGCAGTTCTTC.

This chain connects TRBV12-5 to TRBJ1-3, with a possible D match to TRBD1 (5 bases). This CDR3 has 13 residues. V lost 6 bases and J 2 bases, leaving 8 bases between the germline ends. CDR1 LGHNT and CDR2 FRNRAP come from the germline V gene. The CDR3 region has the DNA TGTGCTAGTGGACAGGAACCTGGAAACACCATATATTTT. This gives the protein CASGQEPGNTIYF.

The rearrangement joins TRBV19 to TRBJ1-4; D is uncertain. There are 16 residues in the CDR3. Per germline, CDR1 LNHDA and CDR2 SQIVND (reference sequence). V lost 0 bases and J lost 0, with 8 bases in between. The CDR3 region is CASSIEKGATNEKLFF. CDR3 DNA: TGTGCCAGTAGTATAGAGAAGGGAGCAACTAATGAAAAACTGTTTTTT.

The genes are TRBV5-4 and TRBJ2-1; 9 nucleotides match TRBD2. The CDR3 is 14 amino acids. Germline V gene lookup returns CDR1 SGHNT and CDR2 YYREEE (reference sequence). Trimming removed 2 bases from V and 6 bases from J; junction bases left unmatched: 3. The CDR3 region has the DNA TGTGCCAGCAGCTTCCAGCGGGAGGTCAATGAGCAGTTCTTC. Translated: CASSFQREVNEQFF.

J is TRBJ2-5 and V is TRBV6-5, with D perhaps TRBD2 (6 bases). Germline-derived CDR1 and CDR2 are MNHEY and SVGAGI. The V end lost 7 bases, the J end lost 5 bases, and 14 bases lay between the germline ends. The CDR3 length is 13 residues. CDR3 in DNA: TGTGCCAGCACTAAATCGGGAGCGGAGACCCAGTACTTC. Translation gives CASTKSGAETQYF.

The CDR3 nucleotides read TGTGCCAGCAGTTTACCCAGGGAAGCTGGAAACACCATATATTTT. It is translated as CASSLPREAGNTIYF. This chain uses TRBV28 with TRBJ1-3, with D possibly TRBD1 on 5 matching bases. The germline V and J ends were trimmed by 2 bases and 2 bases, with 10 bases remaining between them. The CDR3 sequence is 15 residues long. Germline CDR1 is MDHEN and CDR2 is SYDVKM.

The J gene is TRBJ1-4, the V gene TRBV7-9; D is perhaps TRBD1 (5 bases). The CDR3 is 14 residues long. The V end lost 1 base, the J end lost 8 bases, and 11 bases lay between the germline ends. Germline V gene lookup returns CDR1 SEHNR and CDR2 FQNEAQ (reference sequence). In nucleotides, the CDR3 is TGTGCCAGCAGCTTAGGGGGCGTTCCCGAAAAACTGTTTTTT. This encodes CASSLGGVPEKLFF.

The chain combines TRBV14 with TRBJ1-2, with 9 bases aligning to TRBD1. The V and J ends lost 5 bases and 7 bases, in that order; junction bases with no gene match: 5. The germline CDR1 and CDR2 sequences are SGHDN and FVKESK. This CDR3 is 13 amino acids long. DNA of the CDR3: TGTGCCAGCAGCAATGACAGGGGGTCTGGCTACACCTTC. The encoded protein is CASSNDRGSGYTF.

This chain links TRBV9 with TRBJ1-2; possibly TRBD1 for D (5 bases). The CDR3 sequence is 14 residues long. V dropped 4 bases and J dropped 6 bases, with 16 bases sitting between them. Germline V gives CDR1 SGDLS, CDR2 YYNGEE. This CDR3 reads CASSTWSGSDGYTF. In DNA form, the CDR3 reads TGTGCCAGCAGCACCTGGTCAGGGTCCGATGGCTACACCTTC.

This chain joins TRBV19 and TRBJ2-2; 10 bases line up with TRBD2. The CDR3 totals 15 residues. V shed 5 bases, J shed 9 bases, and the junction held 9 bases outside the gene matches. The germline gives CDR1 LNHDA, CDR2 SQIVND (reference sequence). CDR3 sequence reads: CASSLQREGTWELFF. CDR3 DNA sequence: TGTGCCAGTAGTTTGCAGCGGGAGGGAACCTGGGAGCTGTTTTTT. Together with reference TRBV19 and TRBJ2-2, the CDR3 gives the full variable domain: DGGITQSPKYLFRKEGQNVTLSCEQNLNHDAMYWYRQDPGQGLRLIYYSQIVNDFQKGDIAEGYSVSREKKESFPLTVTSAQKNPTAFYLCASSLQREGTWELFFGEGSRLTVL.

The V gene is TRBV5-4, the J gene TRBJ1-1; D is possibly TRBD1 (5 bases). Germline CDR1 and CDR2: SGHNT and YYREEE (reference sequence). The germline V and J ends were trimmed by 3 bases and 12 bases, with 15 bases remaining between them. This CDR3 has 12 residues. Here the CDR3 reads CASSSNSGTSFF. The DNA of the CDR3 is TGTGCCAGCAGCTCCAATAGCGGGACCTCTTTCTTT.

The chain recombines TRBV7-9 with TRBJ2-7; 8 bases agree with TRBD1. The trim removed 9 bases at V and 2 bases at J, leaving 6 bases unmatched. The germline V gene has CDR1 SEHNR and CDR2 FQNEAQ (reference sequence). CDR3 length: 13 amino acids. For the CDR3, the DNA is TGTGCCAGTTCTTGGACAGGGACCTACGAGCAGTACTTC. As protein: CASSWTGTYEQYF. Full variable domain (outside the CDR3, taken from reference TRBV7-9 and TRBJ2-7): DTGVSQNPRHKITKRGQNVTFRCDPISEHNRLYWYRQTLGQGPEFLTYFQNEAQLEKSRLLSDRFSAERPKGSFSTLEIQRTEQGDSAMYLCASSWTGTYEQYFGPGTRLTVT.

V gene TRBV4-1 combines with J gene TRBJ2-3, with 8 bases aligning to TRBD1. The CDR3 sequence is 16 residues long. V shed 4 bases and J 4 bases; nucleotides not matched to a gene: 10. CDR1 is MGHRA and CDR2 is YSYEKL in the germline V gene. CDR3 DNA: TGCGCCAGCAGCCTAAGGGCAGGGGGCGCGGCAGATACGCAGTATTTT. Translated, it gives CASSLRAGGAADTQYF.

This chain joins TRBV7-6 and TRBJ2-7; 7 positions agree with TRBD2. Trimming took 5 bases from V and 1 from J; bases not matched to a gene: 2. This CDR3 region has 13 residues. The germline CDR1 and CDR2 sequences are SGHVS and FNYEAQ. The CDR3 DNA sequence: TGTGCCAGCAGCAGGCGGGAGTCCTACGAGCAGTACTTC. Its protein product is CASSRRESYEQYF. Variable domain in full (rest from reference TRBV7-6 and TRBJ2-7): GAGVSQSPRYKVTKRGQDVALRCDPISGHVSLYWYRQALGQGPEFLTYFNYEAQQDKSGLPNDRFSAERPEGSISTLTIQRTEQRDSAMYRCASSRRESYEQYFGPGTRLTVT.

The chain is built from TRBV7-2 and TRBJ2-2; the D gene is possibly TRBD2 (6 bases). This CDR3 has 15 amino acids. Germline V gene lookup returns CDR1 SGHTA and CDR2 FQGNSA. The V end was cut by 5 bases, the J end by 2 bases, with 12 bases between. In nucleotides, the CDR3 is TGTGCCAGCAGCCGGGGGACGGTTAACACCGGGGAGCTGTTTTTT. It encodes CASSRGTVNTGELFF. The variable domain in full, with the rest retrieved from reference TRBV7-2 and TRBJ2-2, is GAGVSQSPSNKVTEKGKDVELRCDPISGHTALYWYRQSLGQGLEFLIYFQGNSAPDKSGLPSDRFSAERTGGSVSTLTIQRTQQEDSAVYLCASSRGTVNTGELFFGEGSRLTVL.